Listed here are 19 T cell receptor beta chains from one sample, sequenced in a study of T cell responses to AZD1222 COVID-19 vaccine. Clones were sequenced by immunoSEQ multiplex PCR, and TCRdb holds only the in-frame ones, with some missing. Of about 120,000 clones in the sample, 88% are singletons; the top ten hold roughly 2.4%. Sequencing used peripheral blood, obtained on day 0 of AZD1222 vaccination. The receptors here all came from an adult in good health.

This chain uses TRBV6-5 with TRBJ1-6, with D maybe TRBD1 (6 bases). Trimming took off 0 bases at V and 6 bases at J, with 12 bases between the two ends. Germline V CDR1 and CDR2: MNHEY, SVGAGI. CDR3 size: 16 residues. The CDR3 is CASSYSQTGFNSPLHF. In DNA form, the CDR3 reads TGTGCCAGCAGTTACTCCCAGACAGGCTTTAATTCACCCCTCCACTTT.

Concerning this clone itself: Mismatch with germline at one junction end may stem from a read error. The chain employs TRBV5-1 and TRBJ1-2; D is unclear. There are 15 residues in the CDR3. Germline CDR1 is SGHRS and CDR2 is YFSETQ. CDR3 residues: CASSLGLGVESALLF. For the CDR3, the DNA is TGCGCCAGCAGCTTGGGGCTTGGGGTTGAGTCTGCGCTGCTCTTC.

The rearrangement uses TRBV5-6 and TRBJ1-4; no reliable D call. The germline CDR1 and CDR2 sequences are SGHDT and YYEEEE. The V gene lost 0 bases and the J gene lost 3 bases, with 6 bases spanning the gap. This CDR3 contains 14 residues. The CDR3 protein is CASSLVHPNEKLFF. The CDR3 DNA follows: TGTGCCAGCAGCTTGGTACACCCTAATGAAAAACTGTTTTTT.

The chain is built from TRBV7-9 and TRBJ2-1, with 7 positions matching TRBD1. The J segment lost 10 bases and the V segment lost 4 bases, leaving 7 bases of the junction unmatched. The CDR3 has 13 residues. Germline CDR1 is SEHNR and CDR2 is FQNEAQ (reference sequence). CDR3 sequence: CASSSPLGGEQFF. CDR3 bases: TGTGCCAGCAGCTCCCCTCTAGGGGGCGAGCAGTTCTTC.

This chain uses TRBV6-4 with TRBJ2-5; D gene uncertain. There are 16 residues in the CDR3. CDR1 and CDR2 (germline): MRHNA, SNTAGT. This chain's CDR3 is CASRRVRVQVAETQYF. The CDR3 DNA follows: TGTGCTTCCCGGCGAGTCCGCGTTCAAGTCGCGGAGACCCAGTACTTC.

The CDR3 DNA is TGTGCCAGCAAATTAGGGGGTACGCGGGACCACTCCTACGAGCAGTACTTC. Residues: CASKLGGTRDHSYEQYF. This rearrangement joins TRBV28 to TRBJ2-7, with D possibly called TRBD1 or TRBD2 (6 bases each). The CDR3 contains 17 residues. Germline V lookup: CDR1 MDHEN, CDR2 SYDVKM. V lost 7 bases, J lost 0 bases, and 22 bases lay in between.

The rearrangement joins TRBV15 to TRBJ2-7, with D perhaps TRBD1 (6 bases). The CDR3 loop spans 14 amino acids. V lost 5 bases, J lost 2 bases, and 13 bases lay in between. Per germline, CDR1 LNHNV and CDR2 YYDKDF (reference sequence). The CDR3 DNA reads TGTGCCACCAGCGGGGGACACAACCCCTACGAGCAGTACTTC. As protein: CATSGGHNPYEQYF.

The chain couples TRBV20-1 to TRBJ2-5, with 11 bases identical to TRBD2. Trimming took 3 bases from V and 4 from J; bases not matched to a gene: 4. The CDR3 contains 14 residues. Per germline, CDR1 DFQATT and CDR2 SNEGSKA (reference sequence). This chain's CDR3 is CSASSLAGVETQYF. The CDR3 nucleotides read TGCAGTGCTAGTTCACTAGCGGGAGTAGAGACCCAGTACTTC.

This clone was seen a few times. V and J are TRBV28 and TRBJ1-1; D is unresolved. The CDR3 is made up of 14 amino acids. CDR1 and CDR2 from the germline V gene are MDHEN and SYDVKM. Trimming stripped 1 base from V and 1 base from J, with 7 bases between. DNA for the CDR3: TGTGCCAGCAGTTTATCGTTGAGGAACACTGAAGCTTTCTTT. Its protein is CASSLSLRNTEAFF.

The V gene is TRBV19, the J gene TRBJ1-5, with D hard to call. From germline, CDR1 is LNHDA and CDR2 SQIVND (reference sequence). V lost 7 bases and J lost 0, with 7 bases in between. The CDR3 consists of 13 residues. DNA for the CDR3: TGTGCCAGTACCCGGGGTAGCAATCAGCCCCAGCATTTT. Encoded protein: CASTRGSNQPQHF.

This clone was recorded a few times. V gene TRBV3-1 (or the pseudogene TRBV3-2) combines with J gene TRBJ2-1; 8 bases line up with TRBD1. Per the germline V gene, CDR1 is LGHDT and CDR2 is YNNKEL (reference sequence). This CDR3 is 15 amino acids long. V lost 4 bases to trimming and J lost 6 bases; unmatched junction nucleotides: 8. In DNA form, the CDR3 reads TGTGCCAGCAGCCGCCCGGGACAGGCCTTCAATGAGCAGTTCTTC. This gives the protein CASSRPGQAFNEQFF.

The chain couples TRBV28 to TRBJ1-5; a possible D gene is TRBD1 (5 bases). Trimming stripped 2 bases from V and 9 bases from J, with 14 bases between. This CDR3 is built from 14 residues. CDR1 is MDHEN, CDR2 SYDVKM, per germline. The CDR3 spells CASSLPRDSRPQHF. The DNA for the CDR3 is TGTGCCAGCAGTTTACCCAGGGACTCACGGCCCCAGCATTTT.

This chain uses TRBV27 with TRBJ1-1; D gene uncertain. This CDR3 is built from 14 residues. Trimming shortened V by 6 bases and J by 0 bases, and 11 bases separated the two germline ends. Germline values: CDR1 MNHEY, CDR2 SMNVEV (reference sequence). The CDR3 coding sequence is TGTGCCAGCAGGAACGGACCAATGAACACTGAAGCTTTCTTT. Translating it yields CASRNGPMNTEAFF.

The chain carries TRBV2 and TRBJ2-1; 13 bases align to TRBD2. Germline V gene data show CDR1 as SNHLY and CDR2 as FYNNEI. After removal of 5 bases from V and 2 bases from J, the junction contained 3 bases not matched to a gene. The CDR3 consists of 16 residues. CDR3 protein: CASSRLAGGTYNEQFF. As DNA, the CDR3 is TGTGCCAGCAGTAGACTAGCGGGAGGCACCTACAATGAGCAGTTCTTC. The whole variable domain, filled in from reference TRBV2 and TRBJ2-1, reads EPEVTQTPSHQVTQMGQEVILRCVPISNHLYFYWYRQILGQKVEFLVSFYNNEISEKSEIFDDQFSVERPDGSNFTLKIRSTKLEDSAMYFCASSRLAGGTYNEQFFGPGTRLTVL.

The chain employs TRBV7-8 and TRBJ1-2; no reliable D call. CDR1 and CDR2 (germline): SGHVS, FQNEAQ. V was pared by 2 bases and J by 13 bases, with 17 bases between. CDR3 length: 13 residues. This CDR3 reads CASSLIGFISLTF. CDR3 coding DNA: TGTGCCAGCAGCTTAATAGGTTTCATTTCTCTCACCTTC.

V and J are TRBV7-2 and TRBJ2-1, with D possibly TRBD1 on 5 matching bases. The CDR3 covers 15 residues. V was trimmed by 0 bases and J by 3 bases, leaving 9 bases between them. Germline V gene data show CDR1 as SGHTA and CDR2 as FQGNSA. CDR3 in DNA: TGTGCCAGCAGCTTAGCGCAGGGAAACTACAATGAGCAGTTCTTC. It codes for CASSLAQGNYNEQFF.

This clone appeared a single time. The chain joins TRBV5-4 to TRBJ2-7; D may be TRBD2 (6 bases). V lost 0 bases to trimming and J lost 1 base, with 11 bases between them. This CDR3 region has 15 residues. Germline CDR1 SGHNT, CDR2 YYREEE (reference sequence). This chain's CDR3 is CASSLGSSVSYEQYF. The CDR3 nucleotides read TGTGCCAGCAGCTTGGGGTCTAGCGTATCCTACGAGCAGTACTTC.

This rearrangement joins TRBV4-1 to TRBJ2-5; tentatively, D is TRBD2 (5 bases). This CDR3 comprises 15 residues. Between the trimmed V and J ends, which lost 2 bases and 6 bases, there was a span of 16 bases. Germline lookup yields CDR1 MGHRA and CDR2 YSYEKL. The CDR3 reads CASSQMDGPGKTQYF. The CDR3 DNA reads TGCGCCAGCAGCCAAATGGACGGCCCGGGGAAGACCCAGTACTTC.

This chain uses TRBV11-3 with TRBJ1-1, with a possible D match to TRBD1 (5 bases). Germline CDR1 and CDR2: SGHNT and YENEEA. The CDR3 consists of 15 residues. The V and J ends lost 1 base and 4 bases respectively, with 13 bases between them. The CDR3 spells CASSLGEGFPTEAFF. In nucleotides, the CDR3 is TGTGCCAGCAGCTTAGGTGAGGGGTTTCCCACTGAAGCTTTCTTT.